This TCR beta chain comes out of a study of blood T cell repertoires in COVID-19. This clone turned up a few times. V lost 1 base to trimming and J lost 2 bases, with 12 bases between them. Germline V gives CDR1 LNHNV, CDR2 YYDKDF (reference sequence). This CDR3 spans 15 amino acids. Clones were read by immunoSEQ multiplex PCR, and TCRdb kept only the in-frame ones, dropping some. The data hold roughly 220,000 clones, with around 83% observed a single time. Material for sequencing was peripheral blood. The clonotype comes from a man aged 50-60 years who had recovered from COVID-19. The chain links TRBV15 to TRBJ2-7; maybe TRBD2 (5 bases). CDR3 residues: CATSRAAEATYEQYF. In DNA form, the CDR3 reads TGTGCCACCAGCAGAGCGGCGGAGGCAACCTACGAGCAGTACTTC.